This T cell receptor (beta chain) comes out of a study of blood T cell repertoires in COVID-19. As for the study in general: Acute and convalescent COVID-19 specimens originated in the United States, Italy and Spain.

V shed 4 bases and J shed 0 bases, with 10 bases lying between them. The CDR3 sequence is 15 residues long. Germline V CDR1 and CDR2: SNHLY, FYNNEI. Method: immunoSEQ multiplex PCR; TCRdb's copy keeps in-frame clones and lacks some. The profile shows around 150,000 clones, approximately 92% of them singletons. The chain has TRBV2 and TRBJ1-5, with unresolved D. The sequenced sample was peripheral blood. The clonotype was recovered from a woman aged 55-70 years with active COVID-19. Here the CDR3 reads CASSGAPYSNQPQHF. CDR3 coding DNA: TGTGCCAGCAGTGGGGCACCTTATAGCAATCAGCCCCAGCATTTT.